This T cell receptor (beta chain) was captured in a study of blood T cell repertoires in COVID-19. Study-wide context: Donors in the United States, Italy and Spain gave samples during acute or convalescent COVID-19. Sources were T cells, B-cell-depleted T cells, or PBMCs; the material itself was cDNA or gDNA.

Only one count was recorded for this clone. This CDR3 contains 14 residues. CDR1 and CDR2 (germline): MNHEY, SVGAGI. Deletions cut 0 bases from V and 1 base from J, with 6 bases between. Method: immunoSEQ multiplex PCR; TCRdb's copy keeps in-frame clones and lacks some. The table has tens of thousands of clones, 85% to 90% seen once. The chain couples TRBV6-5 to TRBJ1-2; D unclear. Sequenced: peripheral blood. This receptor was identified in a man aged 40-49 years with acute or convalescent COVID-19. The CDR3 nucleotides are TGTGCCAGCAGTTACTCGCGGAGTAACTATGGCTACACCTTC. It translates to CASSYSRSNYGYTF.